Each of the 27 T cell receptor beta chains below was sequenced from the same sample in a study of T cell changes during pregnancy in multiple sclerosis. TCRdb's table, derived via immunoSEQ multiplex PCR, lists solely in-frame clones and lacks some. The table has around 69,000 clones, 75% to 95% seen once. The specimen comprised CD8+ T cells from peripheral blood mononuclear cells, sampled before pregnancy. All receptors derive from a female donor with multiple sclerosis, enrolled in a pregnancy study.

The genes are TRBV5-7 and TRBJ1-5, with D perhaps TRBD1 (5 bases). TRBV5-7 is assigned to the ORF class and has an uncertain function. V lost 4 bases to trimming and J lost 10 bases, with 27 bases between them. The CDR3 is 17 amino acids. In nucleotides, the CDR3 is TGTGCCAGCAGCCTCCTCCAAGGGGCTCTCCTTATCAGCCCCCAGCATTTT. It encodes CASSLLQGALLISPQHF.

Here the CDR3 reads CASSSSSRDSSYNEQFF. In DNA, the CDR3 is TGTGCCAGCAGCTCATCCAGTCGGGACAGCTCCTACAATGAGCAGTTCTTC. This chain links TRBV11-2 with TRBJ2-1; 7 nucleotides line up with TRBD1. This CDR3 has 17 residues. Trimming took 4 bases from V and 0 from J; bases not matched to a gene: 9. Germline assignment: CDR1 SGHAT and CDR2 FQNNGV.

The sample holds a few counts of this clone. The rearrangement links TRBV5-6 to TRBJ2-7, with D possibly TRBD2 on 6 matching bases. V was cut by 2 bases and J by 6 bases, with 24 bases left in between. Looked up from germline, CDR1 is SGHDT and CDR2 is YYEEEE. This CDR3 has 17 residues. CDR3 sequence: CASSFRGRGRGIGEQYF. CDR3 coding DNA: TGTGCCAGCAGCTTTAGGGGCCGTGGGCGGGGCATAGGCGAGCAGTACTTC.

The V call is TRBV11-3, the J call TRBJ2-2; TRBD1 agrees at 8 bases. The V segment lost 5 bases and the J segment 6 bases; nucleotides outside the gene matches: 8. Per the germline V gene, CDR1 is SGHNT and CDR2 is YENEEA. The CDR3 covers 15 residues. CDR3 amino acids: CASSIRQGLAGELFF. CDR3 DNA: TGTGCCAGCAGCATCCGACAGGGGTTGGCCGGGGAGCTGTTTTTT.

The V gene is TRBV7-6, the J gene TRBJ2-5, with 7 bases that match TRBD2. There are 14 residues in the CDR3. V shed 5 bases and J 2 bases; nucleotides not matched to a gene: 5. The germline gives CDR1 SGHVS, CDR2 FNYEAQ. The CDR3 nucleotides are TGTGCCAGCAGCCCGGGGACTACTCAAGAGACCCAGTACTTC. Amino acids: CASSPGTTQETQYF. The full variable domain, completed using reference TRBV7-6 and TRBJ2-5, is GAGVSQSPRYKVTKRGQDVALRCDPISGHVSLYWYRQALGQGPEFLTYFNYEAQQDKSGLPNDRFSAERPEGSISTLTIQRTEQRDSAMYRCASSPGTTQETQYFGPGTRLLVL.

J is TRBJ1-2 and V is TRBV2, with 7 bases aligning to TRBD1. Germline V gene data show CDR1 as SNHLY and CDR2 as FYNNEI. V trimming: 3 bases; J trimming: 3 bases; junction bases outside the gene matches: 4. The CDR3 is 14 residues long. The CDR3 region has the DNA TGTGCCAGCAGTGATATGGGGACAGACTATGGCTACACCTTC. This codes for CASSDMGTDYGYTF.

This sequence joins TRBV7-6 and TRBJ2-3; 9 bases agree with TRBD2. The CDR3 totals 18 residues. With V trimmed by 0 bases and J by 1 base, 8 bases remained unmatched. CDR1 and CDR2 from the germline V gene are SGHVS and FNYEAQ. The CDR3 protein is CASSLAVVIAGGTDTQYF. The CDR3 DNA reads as TGTGCCAGCAGCTTAGCGGTAGTGATAGCGGGGGGCACAGATACGCAGTATTTT.

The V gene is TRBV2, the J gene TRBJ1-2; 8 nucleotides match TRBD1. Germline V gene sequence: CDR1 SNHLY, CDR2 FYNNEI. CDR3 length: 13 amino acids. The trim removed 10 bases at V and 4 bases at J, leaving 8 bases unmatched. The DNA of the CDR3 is TGTGCCATATCCAGGGGGCAGGTCTATGGCTACACCTTC. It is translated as CAISRGQVYGYTF.

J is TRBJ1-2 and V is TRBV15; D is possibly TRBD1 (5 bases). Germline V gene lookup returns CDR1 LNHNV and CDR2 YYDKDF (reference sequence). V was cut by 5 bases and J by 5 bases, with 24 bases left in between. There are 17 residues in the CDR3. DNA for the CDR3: TGTGCCACCAGCCCCCCTGGTTCAGGGTCGGGGGTGTATGGCTACACCTTC. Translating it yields CATSPPGSGSGVYGYTF.

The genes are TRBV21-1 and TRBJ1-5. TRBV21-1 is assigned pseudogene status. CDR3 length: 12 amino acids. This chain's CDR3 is CASSRDNQPQHF. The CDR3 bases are TGTGCCAGCAGCAGAGACAATCAGCCCCAGCATTTT.

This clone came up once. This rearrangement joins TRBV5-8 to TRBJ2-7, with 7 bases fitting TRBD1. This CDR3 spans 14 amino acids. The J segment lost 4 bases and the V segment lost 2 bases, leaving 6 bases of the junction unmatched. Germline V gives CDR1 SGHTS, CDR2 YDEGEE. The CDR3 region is CASSFRDSQYEQYF. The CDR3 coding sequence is TGTGCCAGCAGCTTCCGGGACAGCCAATACGAGCAGTACTTC.

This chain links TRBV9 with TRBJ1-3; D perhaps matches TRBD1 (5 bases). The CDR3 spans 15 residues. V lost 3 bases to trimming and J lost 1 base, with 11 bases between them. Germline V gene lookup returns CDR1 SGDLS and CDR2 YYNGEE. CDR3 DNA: TGTGCCAGCAGCGCCGCCCCAGGGTCTGGAAACACCATATATTTT. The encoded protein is CASSAAPGSGNTIYF.

CDR3 region: CASRLGTGGDYGYTF. The DNA for the CDR3 is TGTGCCAGCAGGCTCGGGACAGGGGGGGACTATGGCTACACCTTC. The rearrangement joins TRBV27 to TRBJ1-2, with 11 bases lining up with TRBD1. The CDR3 is 15 residues long. The ends lost 6 bases at V and 3 bases at J; junction bases unmatched: 6. The germline V gene has CDR1 MNHEY and CDR2 SMNVEV (reference sequence).

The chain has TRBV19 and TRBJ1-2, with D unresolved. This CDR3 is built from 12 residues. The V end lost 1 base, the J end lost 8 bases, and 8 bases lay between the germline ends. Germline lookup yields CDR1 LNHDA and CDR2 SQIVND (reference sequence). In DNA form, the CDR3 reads TGTGCCAGTAGTATAGGAGGAAGGGGCTACACCTTC. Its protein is CASSIGGRGYTF. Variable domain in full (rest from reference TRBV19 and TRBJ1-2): DGGITQSPKYLFRKEGQNVTLSCEQNLNHDAMYWYRQDPGQGLRLIYYSQIVNDFQKGDIAEGYSVSREKKESFPLTVTSAQKNPTAFYLCASSIGGRGYTFGSGTRLTVV.

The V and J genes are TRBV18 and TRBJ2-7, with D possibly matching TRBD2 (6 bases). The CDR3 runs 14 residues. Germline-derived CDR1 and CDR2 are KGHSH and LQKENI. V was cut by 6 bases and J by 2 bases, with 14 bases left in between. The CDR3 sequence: CASSQGTAAYEQYF. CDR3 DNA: TGTGCCAGCTCCCAAGGGACTGCCGCCTACGAGCAGTACTTC. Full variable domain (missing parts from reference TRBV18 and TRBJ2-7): NAGVMQNPRHLVRRRGQEARLRCSPMKGHSHVYWYRQLPEEGLKFMVYLQKENIIDESGMPKERFSAEFPKEGPSILRIQQVVRGDSAAYFCASSQGTAAYEQYFGPGTRLTVT.

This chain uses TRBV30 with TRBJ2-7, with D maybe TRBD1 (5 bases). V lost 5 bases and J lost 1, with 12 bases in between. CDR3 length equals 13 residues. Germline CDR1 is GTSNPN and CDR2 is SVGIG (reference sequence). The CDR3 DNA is TGTGCCTGGGTAAAAGACAGTTCCTACGAGCAGTACTTC. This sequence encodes CAWVKDSSYEQYF.

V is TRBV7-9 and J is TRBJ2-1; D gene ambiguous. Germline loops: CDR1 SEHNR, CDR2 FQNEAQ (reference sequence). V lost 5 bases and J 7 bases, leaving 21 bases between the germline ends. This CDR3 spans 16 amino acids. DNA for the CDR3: TGTGCCAGCAGCCCCCCCCAGGAACCTCAACTGAATGAGCAGTTCTTC. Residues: CASSPPQEPQLNEQFF.

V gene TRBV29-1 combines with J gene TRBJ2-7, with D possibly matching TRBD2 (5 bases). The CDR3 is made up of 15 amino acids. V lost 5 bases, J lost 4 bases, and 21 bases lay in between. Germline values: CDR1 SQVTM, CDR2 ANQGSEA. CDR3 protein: CSVRGQVGLGYEQYF. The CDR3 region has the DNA TGCAGCGTTAGAGGGCAGGTCGGGTTGGGATACGAGCAGTACTTC.

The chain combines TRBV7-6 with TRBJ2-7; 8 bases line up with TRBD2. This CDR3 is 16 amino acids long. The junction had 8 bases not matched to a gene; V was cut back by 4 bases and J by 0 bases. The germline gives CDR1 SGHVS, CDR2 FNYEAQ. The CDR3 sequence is CASSSWITSGSYEQYF. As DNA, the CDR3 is TGTGCCAGCAGCTCTTGGATCACTAGCGGCTCCTACGAGCAGTACTTC.

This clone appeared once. In DNA form, the CDR3 reads TGCAGCGTAGACGGGGGAAGCTCCTACAATGAGCAGTTCTTC. Amino acid sequence: CSVDGGSSYNEQFF. V usage is TRBV29-1 and J usage is TRBJ2-1; a weak D match, TRBD2 (6 bases). The CDR3 totals 14 residues. Germline-derived CDR1 and CDR2 are SQVTM and ANQGSEA. With 6 bases removed from V and 0 bases from J, the gap between germline ends came to 12 bases.

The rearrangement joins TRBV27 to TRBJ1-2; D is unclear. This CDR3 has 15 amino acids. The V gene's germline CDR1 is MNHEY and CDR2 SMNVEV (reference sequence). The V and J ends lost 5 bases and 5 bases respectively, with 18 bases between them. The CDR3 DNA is TGTGCCAGCAGTCCGACGGGGTGGGGTGAATATGGCTACACCTTC. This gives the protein CASSPTGWGEYGYTF.

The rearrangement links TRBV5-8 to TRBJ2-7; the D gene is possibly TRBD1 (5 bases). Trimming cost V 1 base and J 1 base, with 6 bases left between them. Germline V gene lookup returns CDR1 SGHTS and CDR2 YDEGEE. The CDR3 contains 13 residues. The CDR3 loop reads CASSLQGSYEQYF. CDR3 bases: TGTGCCAGCAGCTTGCAGGGTTCCTACGAGCAGTACTTC.

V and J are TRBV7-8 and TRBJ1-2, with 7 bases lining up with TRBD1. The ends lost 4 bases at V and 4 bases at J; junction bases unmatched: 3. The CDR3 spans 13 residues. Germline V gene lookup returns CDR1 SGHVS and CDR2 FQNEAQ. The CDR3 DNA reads TGTGCCAGCAGCTCAACAGGGGCCTATGGCTACACCTTC. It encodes CASSSTGAYGYTF. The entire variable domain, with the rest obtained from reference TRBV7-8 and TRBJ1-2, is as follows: GAGVSQSPRYKVAKRGQDVALRCDPISGHVSLFWYQQALGQGPEFLTYFQNEAQLDKSGLPSDRFFAERPEGSVSTLKIQRTQQEDSAVYLCASSSTGAYGYTFGSGTRLTVV.

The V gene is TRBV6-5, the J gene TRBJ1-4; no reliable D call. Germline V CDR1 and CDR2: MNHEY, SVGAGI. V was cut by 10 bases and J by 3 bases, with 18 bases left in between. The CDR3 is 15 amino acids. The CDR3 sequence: CATADWPTSNEKLFF. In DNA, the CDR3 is TGTGCCACCGCGGACTGGCCAACTTCTAATGAAAAACTGTTTTTT.

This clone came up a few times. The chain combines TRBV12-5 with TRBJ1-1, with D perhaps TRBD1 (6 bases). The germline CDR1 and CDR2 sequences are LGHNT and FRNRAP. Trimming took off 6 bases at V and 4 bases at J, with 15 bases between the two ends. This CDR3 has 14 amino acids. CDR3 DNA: TGTGCTAGTGGAGCCAGGGGTCCCCCCACTGAAGCTTTCTTT. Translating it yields CASGARGPPTEAFF.

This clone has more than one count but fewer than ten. The CDR3 nucleotides read TGTGCCAGCAGTGACACACTTCAGGCCGGGGAGCTGTTTTTT. Translation: CASSDTLQAGELFF. This chain joins TRBV6-4 and TRBJ2-2; D gene uncertain. Trimming cost V 2 bases and J 6 bases, with 10 bases left between them. This CDR3 region has 14 residues. CDR1 is MRHNA and CDR2 is SNTAGT in the germline V gene.

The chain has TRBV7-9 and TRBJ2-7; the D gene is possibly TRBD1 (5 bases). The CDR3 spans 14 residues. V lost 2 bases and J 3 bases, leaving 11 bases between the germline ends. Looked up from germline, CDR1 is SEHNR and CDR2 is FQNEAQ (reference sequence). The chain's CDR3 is CASSLQGYIYEQYF. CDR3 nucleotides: TGTGCCAGCAGCTTACAGGGATACATCTACGAGCAGTACTTC.